The subject of this entry is one TCR beta chain. Its cognate antigen is unknown. Only in-frame clones appear in the TCRdb table, and some are missing; sequencing was by immunoSEQ multiplex PCR. The sample shows about 55,000 clones, under 75% of them seen only once. The data were taken from a study of vaccination effects on CD4 cells after COVID-19. Study in general: Two doses of BNT162b2 or mRNA-1273 vaccine were administered to participants.

Study results and limitations: Clones that were induced by infection or by vaccine showed marked contraction late after vaccination.

Trimming cost V 10 bases and J 7 bases, with 16 bases left between them. CDR1 and CDR2 (germline): MDHEN, SYDVKM. CDR3 length equals 12 residues. Viral peptide pools were used in the ViraFEST assay to expand antigen-specific CD4+ T cells, and sequencing came afterward. Isolating CD4+ T cells followed ten to eleven days of culture. Nucleocapsid antibodies stayed negative before and after vaccination, showing no earlier SARS-CoV-2 infection. Cultivation was performed at approximately 2.1 million PBMC per well with approximately 10 IU/ml IL-2 and about 10 ug/ml peptides added. Cultures got half-medium changes with IL-2 on days 3 and 7.

This sample comprised CD4+ T cells from PBMCs cultured with SARS-CoV-2 spike peptides, obtained before COVID-19 vaccination. The V gene is TRBV28, the J gene TRBJ1-1; D might be TRBD1 (6 bases). The sequence derives from a human donor who received a COVID-19 vaccine. CDR3 loop: CATSTGRIEAFF. In nucleotides, the CDR3 is TGTGCCACCTCAACAGGGCGAATTGAAGCTTTCTTT.